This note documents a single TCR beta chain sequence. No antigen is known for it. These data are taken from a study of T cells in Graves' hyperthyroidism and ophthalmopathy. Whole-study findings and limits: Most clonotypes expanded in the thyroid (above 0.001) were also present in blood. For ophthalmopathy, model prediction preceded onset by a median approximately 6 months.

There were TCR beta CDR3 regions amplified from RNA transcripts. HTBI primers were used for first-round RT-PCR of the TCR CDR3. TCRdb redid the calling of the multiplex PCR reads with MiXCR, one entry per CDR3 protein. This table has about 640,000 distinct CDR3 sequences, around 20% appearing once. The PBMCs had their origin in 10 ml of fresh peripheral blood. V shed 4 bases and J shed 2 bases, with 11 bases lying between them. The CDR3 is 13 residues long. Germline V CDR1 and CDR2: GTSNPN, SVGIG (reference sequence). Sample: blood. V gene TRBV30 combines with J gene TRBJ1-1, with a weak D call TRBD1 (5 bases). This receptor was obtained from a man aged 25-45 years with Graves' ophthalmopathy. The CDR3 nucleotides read TGTGCCTGGAAGGCAGGGCCCAACACTGAAGCTTTCTTT. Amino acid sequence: CAWKAGPNTEAFF.